The 19 T cell receptor beta chains listed next were all sequenced from one sample in a study of CD4 T cells in relation to SARS-CoV-2 and coronaviruses. Data came from immunoSEQ multiplex PCR; TCRdb stores just in-frame clones and leaves some out. Among roughly 61,000 clones listed, just over 85% were seen once. Unexposed donor CD4+ T cells date from about 2011-2018, before the COVID-19 pandemic. Sample: memory CD4+ T cells from PBMCs. Source of these receptors: a human donor in good health.

The CDR3 is CATSEPGQGANEQYF. As DNA, the CDR3 is TGTGCCACCAGTGAGCCGGGACAGGGGGCCAACGAGCAGTACTTC. V and J are TRBV24-1 and TRBJ2-7, with TRBD1 matching over 12 bases. V gave up 4 bases and J gave up 5 bases; unmatched junction bases: 5. Germline CDR1 and CDR2: KGHDR and SFDVKD. The CDR3 is 15 residues long.

The chain couples TRBV7-8 to TRBJ2-7; maybe TRBD2 (6 bases). V was trimmed by 5 bases and J by 0 bases, leaving 11 bases between them. The CDR3 consists of 14 residues. The germline gives CDR1 SGHVS, CDR2 FQNEAQ. CDR3 nucleotides: TGTGCCAGCAGCCCGGCGGGGAGCTCCTACGAGCAGTACTTC. Encoded protein: CASSPAGSSYEQYF.

The chain is built from TRBV18 and TRBJ2-7; 9 bases agree with TRBD2. Trimming removed 0 bases from V and 1 base from J; junction bases left unmatched: 1. Germline V gene lookup returns CDR1 KGHSH and CDR2 LQKENI. This CDR3 contains 15 residues. CDR3 protein: CASSPPSGGSYEQYF. The CDR3 DNA reads as TGTGCCAGCTCACCACCTAGCGGGGGTTCCTACGAGCAGTACTTC.

The rearrangement links TRBV10-2 to TRBJ1-6; a weak D match, TRBD1 (6 bases). Trimming left V 4 bases short and J 9 bases short, with 13 bases between. Per germline, CDR1 WSHSY and CDR2 SAAADI. The CDR3 extends over 14 amino acids. CDR3 loop: CASSAQGSGSPLHF. The CDR3 DNA reads as TGCGCCAGCAGTGCCCAGGGGAGTGGTTCACCCCTCCACTTT.

V gene TRBV6-5 combines with J gene TRBJ2-1; maybe TRBD1 (6 bases). Germline V gene sequence: CDR1 MNHEY, CDR2 SVGAGI. The CDR3 runs 13 residues. The V and J ends lost 10 bases and 7 bases respectively, with 17 bases between them. The CDR3 DNA reads TGTGCCACCACGGGGCAGGGGCGGAATGAGCAGTTCTTC. Protein sequence: CATTGQGRNEQFF.

The chain combines TRBV6-2 or TRBV6-3 with TRBJ2-7; D uncertain. Trimming removed 2 bases at V and 10 bases at J, with 15 bases between. Germline V lookup: CDR1 MNHEY, CDR2 SVGEGT. The CDR3 has 13 amino acids. CDR3 region: CASSYVLKGTQYF. CDR3 sequence (DNA): TGTGCCAGCAGTTACGTTCTGAAGGGAACCCAGTACTTC.

The gene calls are TRBV6-1 and TRBJ1-5; D remains ambiguous. The ends were cut back, 1 base at V and 4 bases at J, with 14 bases in the middle. CDR3 size: 16 residues. CDR1 is MNHNS and CDR2 is SASEGT in the germline V gene. The CDR3 region has the DNA TGTGCCAGCAGTGAAGGGAGCTGGGAGTTGAATCAGCCCCAGCATTTT. Its translation is CASSEGSWELNQPQHF.

V usage is TRBV7-8 and J usage is TRBJ2-7, with D possibly TRBD1 on 5 matching bases. CDR3 length: 15 residues. Germline V gives CDR1 SGHVS, CDR2 FQNEAQ. V was clipped by 1 base and J by 6 bases, with 16 bases between them. The CDR3 region has the DNA TGTGCCAGCAGCTTAGGATGGGCCCTTCAGGGCGAGCAGTACTTC. Amino acids: CASSLGWALQGEQYF.

The rearrangement joins TRBV5-1 to TRBJ1-2, with D unresolved. This CDR3 spans 14 amino acids. V was clipped by 0 bases and J by 10 bases, with 16 bases between them. From germline, CDR1 is SGHRS and CDR2 YFSETQ. The CDR3 spells CASSLALGVGLYTF. The DNA of the CDR3 is TGCGCCAGCAGCTTGGCCTTGGGTGTCGGTCTCTACACCTTC.

A single count supports this clone. The chain carries TRBV6-6 and TRBJ2-2; TRBD1 agrees at 7 bases. The CDR3 runs 16 residues. The V gene end was trimmed by 5 bases and the J gene end by 2 bases; junction bases not matched to a gene: 8. The germline V gene encodes CDR1 MNHNY and CDR2 SVGAGI (reference sequence). Here the CDR3 DNA reads TGTGCCAGCAGTCGACAGGGTAGGGGCAACACCGGGGAGCTGTTTTTT. This translates into CASSRQGRGNTGELFF.

This rearrangement joins TRBV10-3 to TRBJ2-7, with TRBD2 identical over 9 bases. V dropped 0 bases and J dropped 8; count of bases not matched to a gene: 8. The CDR3 totals 15 residues. Germline V lookup: CDR1 ENHRY, CDR2 SYGVKD. The CDR3 sequence is CAISESSLAGVKQYF. CDR3 in DNA: TGTGCCATCAGTGAGTCGTCGTTAGCGGGAGTGAAGCAGTACTTC.

The chain's CDR3 is CASSTGLGQGVFGYTF. Here the CDR3 DNA reads TGTGCCAGCAGTACCGGGTTGGGACAGGGGGTGTTTGGCTACACCTTC. V usage is TRBV6-6 and J usage is TRBJ1-2; 11 bases fit TRBD1. CDR3 length: 16 amino acids. J gave up 7 bases and V 5 bases, and 12 bases lay outside the gene matches. CDR1 and CDR2 from the germline V gene are MNHNY and SVGAGI (reference sequence).

The rearrangement links TRBV28 to TRBJ2-7; weak D call: TRBD1 (5 bases). Germline V gives CDR1 MDHEN, CDR2 SYDVKM. The CDR3 contains 14 residues. V was pared by 2 bases and J by 0 bases, with 8 bases between. CDR3 region: CASSLDRSSYEQYF. The CDR3 DNA reads TGTGCCAGCAGTTTAGACAGAAGCTCCTACGAGCAGTACTTC. Variable domain in full (rest from reference TRBV28 and TRBJ2-7): DVKVTQSSRYLVKRTGEKVFLECVQDMDHENMFWYRQDPGLGLRLIYFSYDVKMKEKGDIPEGYSVSREKKERFSLILESASTNQTSMYLCASSLDRSSYEQYFGPGTRLTVT.

The CDR3 protein is CASSPSRTSANEQFF. The CDR3 DNA reads as TGTGCCAGCAGCCCCAGCAGGACTAGCGCGAATGAGCAGTTCTTC. V usage is TRBV7-6 and J usage is TRBJ2-1; TRBD2 agrees at 9 bases. The CDR3 consists of 15 residues. V was clipped by 5 bases and J by 7 bases; unmatched bases: 9. Germline V CDR1 and CDR2: SGHVS, FNYEAQ.

The chain employs TRBV5-1 and TRBJ2-2, with D perhaps being TRBD1 or TRBD2 (5 bases each). The V gene lost 3 bases and the J gene lost 2 bases, with 14 bases spanning the gap. From germline, CDR1 is SGHRS and CDR2 YFSETQ. CDR3 size: 16 residues. CDR3 protein: CASSSTGTSNTGELFF. The CDR3 region has the DNA TGCGCCAGCAGCTCAACCGGGACGAGCAACACCGGGGAGCTGTTTTTT.

J is TRBJ2-7 and V is TRBV6-6, with 11 nucleotides matching TRBD2. Trimming took 8 bases from V and 2 from J; bases not matched to a gene: 8. The V gene's germline CDR1 is MNHNY and CDR2 SVGAGI (reference sequence). The CDR3 totals 15 residues. CDR3 sequence (DNA): TGTGCCAGCCACCACATTAGCGGGAGGGCCTACGAGCAGTACTTC. Translating it yields CASHHISGRAYEQYF.

The chain recombines TRBV7-3 with TRBJ2-3; D possibly uses TRBD1 or TRBD2 (5 bases each). Trimming stripped 5 bases from V and 4 bases from J, with 13 bases between. The CDR3 has 14 residues. Germline V gene sequence: CDR1 SGHTA, CDR2 FQGTGA. Here the CDR3 DNA reads TGTGCCAGCAGCGCCGAGGGGTGGGCAGATACGCAGTATTTT. This encodes CASSAEGWADTQYF. Filled out from reference TRBV7-3 and TRBJ2-3, the complete variable domain reads GAGVSQTPSNKVTEKGKYVELRCDPISGHTALYWYRQSLGQGPEFLIYFQGTGAADDSGLPNDRFFAVRPEGSVSTLKIQRTERGDSAVYLCASSAEGWADTQYFGPGTRLTVL.

This clone was recorded once. The chain is built from TRBV5-6 and TRBJ1-4, with a weak D call TRBD1 (5 bases). The V end lost 1 base, the J end lost 8 bases, and 12 bases lay between the germline ends. The CDR3 contains 14 residues. The germline V gene has CDR1 SGHDT and CDR2 YYEEEE. The CDR3 here is CASSLWGYGEKLFF. CDR3 coding DNA: TGTGCCAGCAGCTTGTGGGGGTATGGAGAAAAACTGTTTTTT.

CDR3 in DNA: TGTGCCAGCAGTCGCGTGGTGACTAGCGGGAGTTTGGATACGCAGTATTTT. Translated, it gives CASSRVVTSGSLDTQYF. J is TRBJ2-3 and V is TRBV5-4; 12 bases agree with TRBD2. Germline CDR1 and CDR2: SGHNT and YYREEE (reference sequence). CDR3 length: 17 residues. V lost 5 bases to trimming and J lost 6 bases; unmatched junction nucleotides: 13. Drawing the rest from reference TRBV5-4 and TRBJ2-3, the complete variable domain is ETGVTQSPTHLIKTRGQQVTLRCSSQSGHNTVSWYQQALGQGPQFIFQYYREEENGRGNFPPRFSGLQFPNYSSELNVNALELDDSALYLCASSRVVTSGSLDTQYFGPGTRLTVL.